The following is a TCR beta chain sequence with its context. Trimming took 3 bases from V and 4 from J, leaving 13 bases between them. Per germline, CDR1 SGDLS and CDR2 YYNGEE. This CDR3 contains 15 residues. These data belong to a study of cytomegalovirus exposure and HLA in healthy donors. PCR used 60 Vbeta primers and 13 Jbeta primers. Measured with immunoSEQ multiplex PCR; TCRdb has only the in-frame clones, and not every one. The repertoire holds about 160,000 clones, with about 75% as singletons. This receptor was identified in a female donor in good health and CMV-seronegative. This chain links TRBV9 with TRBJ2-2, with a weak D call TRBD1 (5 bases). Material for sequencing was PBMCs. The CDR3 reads CASSAGGAVTGELFF. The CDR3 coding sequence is TGTGCCAGCAGCGCCGGTGGGGCGGTCACCGGGGAGCTGTTTTTT.